The rows below give T cell receptor beta chains drawn from one sample of a study of cytomegalovirus exposure and HLA in healthy donors. Repertoires were generated with immunoSEQ multiplex PCR, while TCRdb's copy carries only in-frame clones and drops some. The table has more than 95,000 clones, about 83% seen once. Input material: PBMCs. These receptors originate from a man younger than 35 in good health and CMV-seronegative. Both conserved end residues are part of each CDR3. The order of the fields is V gene, D gene, J gene, clone size, CDR3 protein, CDR3 DNA. The D gene is left open where the match is weak. Only some rows state a clone size, as once, few, many or a class for expanded clones.

V: TRBV29-1
D: .
J: TRBJ2-7
size: .
CDR3: CSVAIGHYEQYF
DNA: TGCAGCGTTGCGATTGGACACTACGAGCAGTACTTC

V: TRBV7-2
D: .
J: TRBJ2-6
size: few
CDR3: CASSPLSGANVLTF
DNA: TGTGCCAGCAGCCCTTTATCCGGGGCCAACGTCCTGACTTTC

V: TRBV11-2
D: TRBD1
J: TRBJ1-4
size: .
CDR3: CASSLTGAGNEKLFF
DNA: TGTGCCAGCAGCTTAACAGGGGCTGGTAATGAAAAACTGTTTTTT

V: TRBV11-3
D: .
J: TRBJ2-7
size: .
CDR3: CASSLDRRPLAPREQYF
DNA: TGTGCCAGCAGCTTAGATCGGAGGCCCTTAGCCCCTCGCGAGCAGTACTTC

V: TRBV5-1
D: TRBD2
J: TRBJ2-3
size: .
CDR3: CASRERGDTDTQYF
DNA: TGCGCCAGCAGGGAGCGGGGGGACACAGATACGCAGTATTTT

V: TRBV7-8
D: TRBD2
J: TRBJ2-2
size: once
CDR3: CASSRTSGSRGTGELFF
DNA: TGTGCCAGCAGCCGGACTAGCGGGAGTAGGGGAACCGGGGAGCTGTTTTTT

V: TRBV23-1
D: TRBD1
J: TRBJ1-2
size: .
CDR3: CASSQSTAGGSGYTF
DNA: TGCGCCAGCAGTCAATCGACAGCAGGGGGAAGCGGCTACACCTTC

V: TRBV10-2
D: .
J: TRBJ2-7
size: .
CDR3: CASSEPLDRFPYEQYF
DNA: TGCGCCAGCAGTGAGCCCCTAGACAGGTTCCCCTACGAGCAGTACTTC

V: TRBV5-1
D: .
J: TRBJ2-2
size: .
CDR3: CASSPVNSGGGELFF
DNA: TGCGCCAGCAGCCCTGTGAACTCGGGTGGCGGGGAGCTGTTTTTT

V: TRBV7-9
D: .
J: TRBJ1-2
size: .
CDR3: CASSLLGSLEDYGYTF
DNA: TGTGCCAGCAGCTTACTCGGGAGCCTGGAGGACTATGGCTACACCTTC

V: TRBV4-1
D: .
J: TRBJ2-7
size: .
CDR3: CASSLPSSGAYEQYF
DNA: TGCGCCAGCAGCCTACCTAGTAGTGGTGCGTACGAGCAGTACTTC

V: TRBV11-2
D: .
J: TRBJ1-1
size: .
CDR3: CASSSRTGNTEAFF
DNA: TGTGCCAGCAGCTCAAGAACAGGGAACACTGAAGCTTTCTTT

V: TRBV7-9
D: .
J: TRBJ2-1
size: .
CDR3: CASSSKTDRSSYNEQFF
DNA: TGTGCCAGCAGCTCGAAGACAGACCGAAGCTCCTACAATGAGCAGTTCTTC

V: TRBV27
D: TRBD2
J: TRBJ2-7
size: .
CDR3: CASSLEGLAGGQRVYEQYF
DNA: TGTGCCAGCAGTTTAGAGGGACTAGCGGGAGGGCAACGCGTCTACGAGCAGTACTTC

V: TRBV7-3
D: .
J: TRBJ1-3
size: .
CDR3: CASSPSPPSGNTIYF
DNA: TGTGCCAGCAGCCCCAGTCCCCCCTCTGGAAACACCATATATTTT

V: TRBV28
D: .
J: TRBJ1-1
size: .
CDR3: CASSRAVVSGAFF
DNA: TGTGCCAGCAGTCGAGCGGTCGTATCGGGCGCTTTCTTT

V: TRBV29-1
D: .
J: TRBJ2-1
size: .
CDR3: CSVETSSRGEQFF
DNA: TGCAGCGTTGAAACTAGCTCTCGCGGTGAGCAGTTCTTC

V: TRBV7-3
D: .
J: TRBJ1-1
size: .
CDR3: CASSSGGGGTEAFF
DNA: TGTGCCAGCAGCTCGGGCGGCGGGGGTACTGAAGCTTTCTTT

V: TRBV7-3
D: .
J: TRBJ1-5
size: .
CDR3: CASSLVLNQPQHF
DNA: TGTGCCAGCAGCTTAGTGTTAAATCAGCCCCAGCATTTT

V: TRBV4-3
D: TRBD1
J: TRBJ2-7
size: .
CDR3: CASSHLGTGDEQYF
DNA: TGCGCCAGCAGCCACCTAGGGACAGGGGACGAGCAGTACTTC

V: TRBV11-2
D: .
J: TRBJ1-1
size: once
CDR3: CASSLGQNTEAFF
DNA: TGTGCCAGCAGCTTGGGACAGAACACTGAAGCTTTCTTT

V: TRBV5-1
D: .
J: TRBJ2-7
size: .
CDR3: CASSLTGRVSYEQYF
DNA: TGCGCCAGCAGCCTCACGGGTCGGGTCTCGTACGAGCAGTACTTC

V: TRBV18
D: TRBD1
J: TRBJ2-4
size: .
CDR3: CASSPGTGGSKNIQYF
DNA: TGTGCCAGCTCACCCGGGACAGGGGGCTCCAAAAACATTCAGTACTTC

V: TRBV19
D: TRBD2
J: TRBJ2-3
size: once
CDR3: CASSITLAGDTQYF
DNA: TGTGCCAGTAGTATAACACTAGCGGGAGATACGCAGTATTTT

V: TRBV2
D: .
J: TRBJ1-4
size: many
CDR3: CASSRDTSTNEKLFF
DNA: TGTGCCAGCAGCCGGGACACCTCAACTAATGAAAAACTGTTTTTT

V: TRBV29-1
D: .
J: TRBJ1-1
size: .
CDR3: CSVIQGTEAFF
DNA: TGCAGCGTTATCCAGGGGACTGAAGCTTTCTTT

V: TRBV7-9
D: TRBD1
J: TRBJ2-7
size: .
CDR3: CASSARDSDFYEQYF
DNA: TGTGCCAGCAGCGCCAGGGACAGCGACTTCTACGAGCAGTACTTC

V: TRBV4-3
D: TRBD1
J: TRBJ2-1
size: .
CDR3: CASSQRQGLNEQFF
DNA: TGCGCCAGCAGCCAGAGACAGGGGTTGAATGAGCAGTTCTTC

V: TRBV5-1
D: .
J: TRBJ2-2
size: .
CDR3: CASSLGADILTGELFF
DNA: TGCGCCAGCAGCTTGGGTGCGGACATCCTCACCGGGGAGCTGTTTTTT

V: TRBV9
D: .
J: TRBJ2-7
size: .
CDR3: CASSAGLHSYEQYF
DNA: TGTGCCAGCAGCGCGGGACTCCACTCCTACGAGCAGTACTTC

V: TRBV6-1
D: .
J: TRBJ2-2
size: .
CDR3: CASRDYSTYTGELFF
DNA: TGTGCCAGCAGGGACTACAGCACCTACACCGGGGAGCTGTTTTTT

V: TRBV10-1
D: .
J: TRBJ2-3
size: few
CDR3: CASSERGDTQYF
DNA: TGCGCCAGCAGTGAGCGTGGCGATACGCAGTATTTT

V: TRBV27
D: TRBD1
J: TRBJ2-5
size: .
CDR3: CASRVGQGKWETQYF
DNA: TGTGCCAGCAGAGTAGGACAGGGCAAGTGGGAGACCCAGTACTTC

V: TRBV7-9
D: .
J: TRBJ1-5
size: .
CDR3: CASSRSGILGTNQPQHF
DNA: TGTGCCAGCAGCCGGTCGGGTATTTTAGGAACCAACCAGCCCCAGCATTTT

V: TRBV4-3
D: .
J: TRBJ2-7
size: .
CDR3: CASSQWQGSSYEQYF
DNA: TGCGCCAGCAGCCAATGGCAGGGGTCTTCCTACGAGCAGTACTTC

V: TRBV10-3
D: .
J: TRBJ2-1
size: few
CDR3: CAISERGLNNEQFF
DNA: TGTGCCATCAGTGAACGTGGACTCAACAATGAGCAGTTCTTC

V: TRBV7-7
D: TRBD1
J: TRBJ2-7
size: .
CDR3: CASSPGTGGYEQYF
DNA: TGTGCTAGCAGCCCCGGGACAGGGGGTTACGAGCAGTACTTC

V: TRBV13
D: .
J: TRBJ1-5
size: .
CDR3: CASSLRGNQPQHF
DNA: TGTGCCAGCAGCTTACGGGGAAATCAGCCCCAGCATTTT

V: TRBV7-2
D: TRBD2
J: TRBJ2-3
size: .
CDR3: CASSLKRGIDTQYF
DNA: TGTGCCAGCAGCTTAAAGCGGGGGATAGATACGCAGTATTTT

V: TRBV7-9
D: TRBD2
J: TRBJ2-3
size: .
CDR3: CATREGLAGKDTQYF
DNA: TGTGCCACCCGGGAGGGACTAGCGGGAAAAGATACGCAGTATTTT

V: TRBV11-3
D: TRBD1
J: TRBJ1-1
size: .
CDR3: CASSQAQGVPVNTEAFF
DNA: TGTGCCAGCAGCCAAGCACAGGGGGTCCCCGTGAACACTGAAGCTTTCTTT

V: TRBV19
D: .
J: TRBJ1-1
size: .
CDR3: CASSILSGGNTEAFF
DNA: TGTGCCAGTAGTATACTGTCTGGAGGGAACACTGAAGCTTTCTTT

V: TRBV15
D: .
J: TRBJ2-3
size: .
CDR3: CATSRDSDTQYF
DNA: TGTGCCACCAGCAGAGACTCAGATACGCAGTATTTT

V: TRBV28
D: TRBD1
J: TRBJ1-1
size: .
CDR3: CASSSGQGAATEAFF
DNA: TGTGCCAGCAGTTCGGGACAGGGGGCGGCCACTGAAGCTTTCTTT

V: TRBV15
D: TRBD2
J: TRBJ2-1
size: .
CDR3: CATSRGLAGGHEQFF
DNA: TGTGCCACCAGCAGAGGGCTAGCGGGAGGCCATGAGCAGTTCTTC

V: TRBV14
D: TRBD2
J: TRBJ2-7
size: .
CDR3: CASSRAGGQGGNEQYF
DNA: TGTGCCAGCAGCCGAGCAGGTGGCCAGGGAGGGAACGAGCAGTACTTC

V: TRBV5-1
D: TRBD1
J: TRBJ1-3
size: .
CDR3: CASSPGTAKISGNTIYF
DNA: TGCGCCAGCAGCCCAGGGACAGCGAAAATCTCTGGAAACACCATATATTTT

V: TRBV19
D: TRBD2
J: TRBJ2-7
size: .
CDR3: CASTSWAGGGGEQYF
DNA: TGTGCCAGTACGAGCTGGGCGGGAGGAGGAGGCGAGCAGTACTTC

V: TRBV4-2
D: TRBD1
J: TRBJ2-7
size: .
CDR3: CASSTRTGGYEQYF
DNA: TGTGCCAGCAGCACCCGGACAGGTGGCTACGAGCAGTACTTC

V: TRBV12-5
D: .
J: TRBJ2-1
size: .
CDR3: CASGFSGNNEQFF
DNA: TGTGCTAGTGGTTTTTCAGGGAACAATGAGCAGTTCTTC